This TCR beta chain was profiled in a study of shared clonotypes between healthy human individuals (dated by TCRdb to 2018 to 2020). Describing the broader study: The cohort included three men and two women between 18 and 49 years of age. Between about 0.94 and 10 billion PBMCs per donor were obtained by leukapheresis. To increase sequencing depth and limit assay-specific biases, different laboratories used diverse techniques to prepare libraries and sequence TCR repertoires. Per donor, three plates each were used for CD4 naive and CD4 memory, two for CD8 naive, and one for CD8 memory. Blood TCR repertoires of about five healthy adults were deeply sequenced to estimate repertoire size and the extent of clonotype sharing between individuals.

Germline trimming: 5 bases from V, 4 bases from J; junction bases outside gene matches: 15. The CDR3, from cysteine to phenylalanine, totals 18 residues. The retained sequence is limited to the CDR3, 54 bases, with the frame set at the first base. The germline V gene specifies SGHTS as CDR1 and YDEGEE as CDR2. Turning to this clone: Its antigen is unknown. No base quality information exists; no much larger clone differs at one position.

The donors were healthy, HIV-negative adults who had no recently reported acute infections or vaccinations. Only Caucasian adults living in Nashville, Tennessee, USA were represented among the donors. CD4+ T cells were enriched by magnetic negative selection; naive cells were then positively selected on CD45RA, and the negative fraction formed the memory subset. After blood collection by leukapheresis, PBMCs were isolated using Ficoll-Histopaque density gradient centrifugation and then cryopreserved in the vapor phase of liquid nitrogen. Analytical flow cytometry was used to check the purity and quantity of each magnetically sorted T cell population. Genomic DNA was isolated from every sorted fraction and measured by UV absorbance on a Nanodrop 2000c. TCR CDR3 regions were amplified from genomic DNA by multiplex PCR using the deep immunoSEQ assay. Extracted genomic DNA from each cell subset was distributed evenly across all wells of several immunoSEQ 96-well plates, and each plate was treated as a replicate. Each replicate PCR for sorted subsets received 150 to 250 ng genomic DNA, equal to around 32,000 T cell genomes. Purified libraries were measured with a Qubit 3.0 fluorometer, size-checked on a Bioanalyzer 2100, and measured again with the KAPA Library Quantification kit. Each immunoSEQ 96-well plate was sequenced on its own single-read 150-cycle Illumina NextSeq 550 flow cell. As for the authors' bioinformatics: Because only junctional sequences without quality scores were contained in the immunoSEQ output, filtering matching that applied to full-length reads could not be performed. Sequences were annotated with PyIR, a Python wrapper for IgBLAST v1.9, and V/J genes and CDR3 were assigned using IMGT germline references. Reads with weak V/J assignments (E-value above 1e-6), missing CDR3, stop codons, out-of-frame junctions, or ambiguous translated residues were removed. V3J clonotypes were defined as sequences sharing an identical inferred V gene, J gene, and CDR3 amino acid sequence. To compute the percentage overlap between repertoires, the number of shared unique clonotypes was divided by the size of the smaller repertoire. Richness of each repertoire was evaluated using RTK rarefaction, the Chao1 estimator, and Recon v2.1 estimates of unobserved clonotypes. Generation probabilities were computed with OLGA for all TCRbeta clonotypes obtained by the gDNA method from several donors. TCRdb's version of the immuneACCESS table is confined to in-frame rearrangements and falls short of the full clone set. An unresolved V gene accounts for under half of the shortfall where checked; the remainder is of unknown origin. That table is the source of V, J and clone size, and D and trimming were worked out from the DNA. In this sample the table shows around 2.5 million clones, 80% to 95% of which occur a single time. Approximately 0.37% of the sample is taken by the ten largest.

Findings and caveats that apply to the study as a whole: Sharing across several donors was observed for approximately 5% of naive CD4, under 4% of naive CD8, 2% to 2.5% of memory CD4, and over 0.3% of memory CD8 clonotypes. Pairwise subsampling led to the expectation that sequencing depth would affect the degree of clonotype sharing among donors. Higher generation probabilities were observed for clonotypes shared by all four sorted-subset donors than for non-shared clonotypes. Because the study included a small number of donors, the genetic and exposure-history diversity represented was limited. Rarefaction of sorted-subset datasets indicated incomplete sequencing despite the large sequencing depth. Naive subsets generally had larger estimated clonotype richness than memory subsets. Sampling was limited to blood, and TCR repertoires in tissue likely differ from TCR repertoires in blood.

The rearrangement combines TRBV5-8 with TRBJ2-1; a stretch of 10 junction bases matches TRBD2. The sample was naive CD4+ T cells from PBMCs. Taken with the paper, the label for cell subset or site translates to: CD45RA+ positively selected. The TCR sequence derives from a man in his late teens or twenties in good health. Some clones in this sample may be carry-over from other donors' samples. In nucleotide form, the sequence is TGTGCCAGCAGTCTCCCCGGGGCTAGCGGGAGAATGTACAATGAGCAGTTCTTC. It encodes CASSLPGASGRMYNEQFF. The CDR3, completed at both ends by the reference TRBV5-8 and TRBJ2-1 genes, gives the full variable domain EAGVTQSPTHLIKTRGQQATLRCSPISGHTSVYWYQQALGLGLQFLLWYDEGEERNRGNFPPRFSGRQFPNYSSELNVNALELEDSALYLCASSLPGASGRMYNEQFFGPGTRLTVL.